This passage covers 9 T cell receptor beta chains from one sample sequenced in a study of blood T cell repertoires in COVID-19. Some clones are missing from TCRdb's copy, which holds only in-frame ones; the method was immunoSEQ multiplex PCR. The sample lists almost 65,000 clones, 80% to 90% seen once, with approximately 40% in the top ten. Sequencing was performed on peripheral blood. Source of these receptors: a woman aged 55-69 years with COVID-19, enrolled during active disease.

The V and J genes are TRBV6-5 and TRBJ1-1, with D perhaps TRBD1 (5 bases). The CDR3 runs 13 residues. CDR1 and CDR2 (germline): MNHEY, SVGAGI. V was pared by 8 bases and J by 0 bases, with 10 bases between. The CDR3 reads CASRWGLNTEAFF. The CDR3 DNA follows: TGTGCCAGCCGTTGGGGCCTGAACACTGAAGCTTTCTTT.

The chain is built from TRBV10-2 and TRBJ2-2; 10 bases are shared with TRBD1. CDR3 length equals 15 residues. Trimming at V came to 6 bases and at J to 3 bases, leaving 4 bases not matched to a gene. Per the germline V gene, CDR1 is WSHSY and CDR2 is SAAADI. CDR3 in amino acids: CASSLTGGYTGELFF. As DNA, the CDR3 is TGCGCCAGCAGCCTGACAGGGGGCTACACCGGGGAGCTGTTTTTT.

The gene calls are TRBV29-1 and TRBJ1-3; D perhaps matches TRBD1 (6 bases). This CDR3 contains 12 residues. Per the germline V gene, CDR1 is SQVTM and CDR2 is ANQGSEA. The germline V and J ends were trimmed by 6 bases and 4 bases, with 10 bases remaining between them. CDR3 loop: CSVPGEGNTIYF. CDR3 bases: TGCAGCGTGCCAGGGGAAGGAAACACCATATATTTT.

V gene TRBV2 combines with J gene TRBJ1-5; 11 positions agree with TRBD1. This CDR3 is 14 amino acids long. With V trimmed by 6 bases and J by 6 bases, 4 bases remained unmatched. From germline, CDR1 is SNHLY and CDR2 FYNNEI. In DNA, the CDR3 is TGTGCCAGCAGCCAGGGACAGGGGGTTCAGCCCCAGCATTTT. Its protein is CASSQGQGVQPQHF.

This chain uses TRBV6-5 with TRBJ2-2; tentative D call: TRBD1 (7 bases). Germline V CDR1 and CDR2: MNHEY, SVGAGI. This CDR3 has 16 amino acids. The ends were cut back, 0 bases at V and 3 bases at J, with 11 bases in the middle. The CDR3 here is CASSYSSRGDTGELFF. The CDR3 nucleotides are TGTGCCAGCAGTTACTCGAGCAGGGGGGACACCGGGGAGCTGTTTTTT.

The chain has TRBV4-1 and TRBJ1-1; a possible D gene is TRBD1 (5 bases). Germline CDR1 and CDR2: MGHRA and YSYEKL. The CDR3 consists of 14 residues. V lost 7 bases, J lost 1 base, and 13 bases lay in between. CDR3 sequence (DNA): TGCGCCAGCACCCGCACAGGAGAGAACACTGAAGCTTTCTTT. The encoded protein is CASTRTGENTEAFF.

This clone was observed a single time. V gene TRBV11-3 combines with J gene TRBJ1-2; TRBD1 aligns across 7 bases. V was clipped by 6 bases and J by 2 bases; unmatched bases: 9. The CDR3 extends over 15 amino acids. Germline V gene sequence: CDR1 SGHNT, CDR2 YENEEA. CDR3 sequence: CASSSNRGINYGYTF. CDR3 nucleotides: TGTGCCAGCAGTTCCAACAGGGGAATCAACTATGGCTACACCTTC.

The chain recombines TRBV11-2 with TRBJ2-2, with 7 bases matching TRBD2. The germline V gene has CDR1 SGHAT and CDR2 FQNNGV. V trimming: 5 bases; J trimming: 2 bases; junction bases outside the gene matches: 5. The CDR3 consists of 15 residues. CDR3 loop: CASSPGTINTGELFF. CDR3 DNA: TGTGCCAGCAGCCCCGGGACTATAAACACCGGGGAGCTGTTTTTT.

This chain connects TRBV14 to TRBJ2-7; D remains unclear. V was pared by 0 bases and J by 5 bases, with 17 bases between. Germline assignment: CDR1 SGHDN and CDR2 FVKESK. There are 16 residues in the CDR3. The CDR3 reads CASSQDFVLPLHEQYF. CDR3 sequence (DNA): TGTGCCAGCAGCCAAGATTTCGTACTTCCCCTCCACGAGCAGTACTTC. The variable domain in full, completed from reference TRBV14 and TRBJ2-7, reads EAGVTQFPSHSVIEKGQTVTLRCDPISGHDNLYWYRRVMGKEIKFLLHFVKESKQDESGMPNNRFLAERTGGTYSTLKVQPAELEDSGVYFCASSQDFVLPLHEQYFGPGTRLTVT.